A single sample gave rise to the 19 T cell receptor beta chains below, sequenced in a study of blood T cell repertoires in COVID-19. Data came from immunoSEQ multiplex PCR; TCRdb stores just in-frame clones and leaves some out. This sample has roughly 240,000 clones, with 65% to 90% found just once. The specimen sequenced was peripheral blood. Source of these receptors: a man in his fifties with COVID-19, enrolled during active disease.

This sequence joins TRBV6-2 or TRBV6-3 and TRBJ1-1; D not certain. Germline CDR1 MNHEY, CDR2 SVGEGT. The CDR3 spans 11 residues. Trimming took off 6 bases at V and 10 bases at J, with 12 bases between the two ends. CDR3 region: CASSRESGAFF. The CDR3 bases are TGTGCCAGCAGCCGCGAATCAGGAGCTTTCTTT.

This chain joins TRBV10-3 and TRBJ1-6; D ambiguous. Germline V gene lookup returns CDR1 ENHRY and CDR2 SYGVKD. There are 14 residues in the CDR3. V was cut by 3 bases and J by 9 bases, with 12 bases left in between. The CDR3 is CAISDTGRGSPLHF. The CDR3 DNA is TGTGCCATCAGTGATACTGGCCGGGGTTCACCCCTCCACTTT.

This clone is medium-sized within its sample. The chain links TRBV7-3 to TRBJ2-7; 10 bases line up with TRBD2. The germline CDR1 and CDR2 sequences are SGHTA and FQGTGA. J gave up 3 bases and V 5 bases, and 10 bases lay outside the gene matches. The CDR3 extends over 16 amino acids. In nucleotides, the CDR3 is TGTGCCAGCAGCCCCACCCCACTAGCGGGGATCTACGAGCAGTACTTC. Residues: CASSPTPLAGIYEQYF.

This sequence joins TRBV16 and TRBJ1-2; no definite D call. CDR3 size: 14 residues. Trimming took off 3 bases at V and 2 bases at J, with 10 bases between the two ends. CDR1 and CDR2 (germline): KGHSY, FQNENV. The CDR3 coding sequence is TGTGCCAGCAGCCACAACCCGGGGAACTATGGCTACACCTTC. Protein: CASSHNPGNYGYTF.

V is TRBV18 and J is TRBJ2-5; D remains ambiguous. From germline, CDR1 is KGHSH and CDR2 LQKENI. Deletions cut 2 bases from V and 2 bases from J, with 9 bases between. The CDR3 contains 14 residues. The CDR3 bases are TGTGCCAGCTCACCATCATCGAGACAAGAGACCCAGTACTTC. Protein product: CASSPSSRQETQYF.

There are a few counts of this clone. V is TRBV7-9 and J is TRBJ2-1; 8 nucleotides match TRBD2. The V segment lost 5 bases and the J segment 8 bases; nucleotides outside the gene matches: 8. CDR1 SEHNR and CDR2 FQNEAQ come from the germline V gene (reference sequence). The CDR3 sequence is 14 residues long. CDR3 amino acids: CASSLERGTDEQFF. The CDR3 DNA follows: TGTGCCAGCAGCCTCGAGCGGGGGACGGATGAGCAGTTCTTC.

This clone has a single count. The chain joins TRBV10-2 to TRBJ2-7; TRBD1 aligns across 7 bases. V trimming: 7 bases; J trimming: 2 bases; junction bases outside the gene matches: 8. The CDR3 totals 14 residues. Germline assignment: CDR1 WSHSY and CDR2 SAAADI. The CDR3 nucleotides are TGCGCCAGCAATCCGACAGGGCGGGCCTACGAGCAGTACTTC. As protein: CASNPTGRAYEQYF.

Note on this clone: The identical CDR3 is also encoded by other nucleotide sequences in the sample. The V gene is TRBV2, the J gene TRBJ1-1; D might be TRBD1 (5 bases). CDR3 size: 12 residues. The V end was cut by 7 bases, the J end by 3 bases, with 9 bases between. Looked up from germline, CDR1 is SNHLY and CDR2 is FYNNEI. CDR3: CASKTGDTEAFF. CDR3 bases: TGTGCCAGCAAAACGGGGGACACTGAAGCTTTCTTT.

The chain employs TRBV7-9 and TRBJ1-2, with D possibly being TRBD1 (6 bases). V was trimmed by 4 bases and J by 7 bases, leaving 16 bases between them. Per germline, CDR1 SEHNR and CDR2 FQNEAQ (reference sequence). CDR3 length: 14 amino acids. CDR3 sequence (DNA): TGTGCCAGCAGCTCCCGACAGGCATCTGCTGGCTACACCTTC. Translated: CASSSRQASAGYTF.

This clone came up once. The CDR3 region has the DNA TGTGCCAGCACTTCCACAGATACGCAGTATTTT. Protein sequence: CASTSTDTQYF. The chain recombines TRBV18 with TRBJ2-3; no clear D gene. This CDR3 spans 11 amino acids. V lost 8 bases, J lost 2 bases, and 5 bases lay in between. Germline CDR1 and CDR2: KGHSH and LQKENI. The whole variable domain, remainder taken from reference TRBV18 and TRBJ2-3, is NAGVMQNPRHLVRRRGQEARLRCSPMKGHSHVYWYRQLPEEGLKFMVYLQKENIIDESGMPKERFSAEFPKEGPSILRIQQVVRGDSAAYFCASTSTDTQYFGPGTRLTVL.

V and J are TRBV4-1 and TRBJ1-1; D unresolved. Germline assignment: CDR1 MGHRA and CDR2 YSYEKL. This CDR3 contains 12 residues. Trimming removed 3 bases at V and 4 bases at J, with 6 bases between. The CDR3 region has the DNA TGCGCCAGCAGCCACGCCAGCACTGAAGCTTTCTTT. Translation gives CASSHASTEAFF.

This rearrangement joins TRBV3-1 (or the pseudogene TRBV3-2) to TRBJ1-4; D unresolved. V was clipped by 0 bases and J by 6 bases, with 11 bases between them. In germline, CDR1 is LGHDT, CDR2 YNNKEL (reference sequence). The CDR3 has 15 residues. The CDR3 here is CASSQEGPGYEKLFF. Written as DNA, the CDR3 is TGTGCCAGCAGCCAAGAAGGGCCGGGGTATGAAAAACTGTTTTTT.

DNA for the CDR3: TGTGCCAGCAGTCCTGGACAGTTGAATCAGCCCCAGCATTTT. Its translation: CASSPGQLNQPQHF. The chain carries TRBV2 and TRBJ1-5; a possible D gene is TRBD1 (6 bases). The germline V gene has CDR1 SNHLY and CDR2 FYNNEI. Trimming took 5 bases from V and 4 from J, leaving 12 bases between them. CDR3 length equals 14 residues. The whole variable domain, filled in from reference TRBV2 and TRBJ1-5, reads EPEVTQTPSHQVTQMGQEVILRCVPISNHLYFYWYRQILGQKVEFLVSFYNNEISEKSEIFDDQFSVERPDGSNFTLKIRSTKLEDSAMYFCASSPGQLNQPQHFGDGTRLSIL.

The V and J genes are TRBV24-1 and TRBJ2-3, with 7 bases fitting TRBD1. V was clipped by 5 bases and J by 5 bases; unmatched bases: 12. CDR1 KGHDR and CDR2 SFDVKD come from the germline V gene. This CDR3 region has 16 residues. The CDR3 loop reads CATSGLTGDVRDTQYF. In DNA, the CDR3 is TGTGCCACCAGTGGTCTAACAGGGGACGTTAGAGATACGCAGTATTTT.

This clone showed up just once. The chain couples TRBV19 to TRBJ2-3, with D maybe TRBD2 (5 bases). Germline V CDR1 and CDR2: LNHDA, SQIVND (reference sequence). The length of the CDR3 is 14 residues. Trimming left V 3 bases short and J 1 base short, with 8 bases between. Here the CDR3 DNA reads TGTGCCAGTAGTATTGTTAGCGGCACAGATACGCAGTATTTT. Protein product: CASSIVSGTDTQYF.

The V and J genes are TRBV4-1 and TRBJ1-1; 7 nucleotides line up with TRBD1. The CDR3 covers 16 residues. V was clipped by 1 base and J by 0 bases; unmatched bases: 5. The V gene's germline CDR1 is MGHRA and CDR2 YSYEKL. As DNA, the CDR3 is TGCGCCAGCAGCCAAGCCCGACAGGGTATGAACACTGAAGCTTTCTTT. It specifies CASSQARQGMNTEAFF.

The CDR3, as DNA: TGTGCCAGTAGTTCGGGACAGGGCACCGGGGAGCTGTTTTTT. Its protein product is CASSSGQGTGELFF. The chain uses TRBV19 and TRBJ2-2; 9 bases map to TRBD1. Germline values: CDR1 LNHDA, CDR2 SQIVND (reference sequence). The CDR3 contains 14 residues. Trimming cost V 5 bases and J 4 bases; bases outside gene matches: 2.

This rearrangement joins TRBV10-1 to TRBJ2-5, with 9 bases identical to TRBD2. This CDR3 is built from 15 residues. V was pared by 3 bases and J by 5 bases, with 7 bases of the junction left unmatched. Germline V gives CDR1 WNHNN, CDR2 SYGVQD (reference sequence). The CDR3 loop reads CASSERRGGEETQYF. The CDR3, as DNA: TGCGCCAGCAGTGAACGGCGGGGGGGCGAGGAGACCCAGTACTTC.

J is TRBJ2-3 and V is TRBV5-4; TRBD2 is a possible D gene (5 bases). Germline CDR1 is SGHNT and CDR2 is YYREEE (reference sequence). The CDR3 loop spans 14 amino acids. V shed 2 bases and J shed 2 bases, with 9 bases lying between them. In nucleotides, the CDR3 is TGTGCCAGCAGCTTTGGACGGGACACAGATACGCAGTATTTT. It encodes CASSFGRDTDTQYF.